This TCR beta chain was observed in a study of PD-1 blockade in mismatch repair-deficient tumors. Study-level background: Patients had around twelve mismatch repair-deficient cancer types, all previously treated and progressing. Study-level points and caveats: Rapid post-treatment expansion, then contraction, generally preceding radiologic response, marked tumor-resident clones.

Method: immunoSEQ multiplex PCR; TCRdb's copy keeps in-frame clones and lacks some. Here the sample spans approximately 79,000 clones, 80% to 90% being singletons. About this clone: Its antigen is currently unknown.

V lost 5 bases and J lost 5, with 10 bases in between. The CDR3 is 12 residues long. Germline CDR1 and CDR2: SGDLS and YYNGEE. This chain uses TRBV9 with TRBJ1-1, with D perhaps matching TRBD1 (5 bases). The receptor comes from an adult with mismatch repair-deficient cancer. The sequencing here drew on peripheral blood, taken 44 weeks after starting pembrolizumab. The CDR3 coding sequence is TGTGCCAGCAGTGATGAGGGGACTGAAGCTTTCTTT. This encodes CASSDEGTEAFF.